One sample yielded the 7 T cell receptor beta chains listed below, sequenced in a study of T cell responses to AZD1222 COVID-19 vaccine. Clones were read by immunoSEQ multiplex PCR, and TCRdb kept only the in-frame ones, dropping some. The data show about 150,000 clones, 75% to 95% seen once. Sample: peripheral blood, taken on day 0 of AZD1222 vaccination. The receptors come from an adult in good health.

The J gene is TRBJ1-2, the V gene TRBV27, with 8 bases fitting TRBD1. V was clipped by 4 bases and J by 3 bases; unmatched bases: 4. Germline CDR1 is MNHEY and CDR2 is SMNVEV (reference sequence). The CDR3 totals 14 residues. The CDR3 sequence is CASSSGQGYYGYTF. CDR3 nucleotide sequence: TGTGCCAGCAGTTCCGGACAGGGATACTATGGCTACACCTTC.

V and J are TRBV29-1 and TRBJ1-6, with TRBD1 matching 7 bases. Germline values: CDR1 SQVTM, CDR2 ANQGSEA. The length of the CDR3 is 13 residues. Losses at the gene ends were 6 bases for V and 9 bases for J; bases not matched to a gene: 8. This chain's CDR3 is CSVRQGNGSPLHF. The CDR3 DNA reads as TGCAGCGTGAGACAGGGTAATGGTTCACCCCTCCACTTT. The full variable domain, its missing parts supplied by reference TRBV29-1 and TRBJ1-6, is SAVISQKPSRDICQRGTSLTIQCQVDSQVTMMFWYRQQPGQSLTLIATANQGSEATYESGFVIDKFPISRPNLTFSTLTVSNMSPEDSSIYLCSVRQGNGSPLHFGNGTRLTVT.

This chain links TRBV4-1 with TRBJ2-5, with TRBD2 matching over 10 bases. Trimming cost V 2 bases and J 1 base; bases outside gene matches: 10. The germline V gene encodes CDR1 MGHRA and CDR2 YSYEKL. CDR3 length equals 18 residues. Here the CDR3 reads CASSQTDGLAVPQETQYF. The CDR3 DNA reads TGCGCCAGCAGCCAAACGGACGGACTAGCGGTACCCCAAGAGACCCAGTACTTC.

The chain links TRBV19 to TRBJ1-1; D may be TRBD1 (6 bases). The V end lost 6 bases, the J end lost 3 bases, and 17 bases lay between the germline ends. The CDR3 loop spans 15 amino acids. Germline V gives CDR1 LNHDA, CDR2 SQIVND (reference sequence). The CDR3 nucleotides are TGTGCCAGTAGGACTTTTACAGGGATGGACACTGAAGCTTTCTTT. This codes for CASRTFTGMDTEAFF.

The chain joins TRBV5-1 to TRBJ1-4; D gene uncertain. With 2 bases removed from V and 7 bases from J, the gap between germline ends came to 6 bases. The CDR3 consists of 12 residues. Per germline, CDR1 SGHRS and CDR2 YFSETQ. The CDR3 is CASSFLGEKLFF. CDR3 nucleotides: TGCGCCAGCAGCTTCTTGGGTGAAAAACTGTTTTTT.

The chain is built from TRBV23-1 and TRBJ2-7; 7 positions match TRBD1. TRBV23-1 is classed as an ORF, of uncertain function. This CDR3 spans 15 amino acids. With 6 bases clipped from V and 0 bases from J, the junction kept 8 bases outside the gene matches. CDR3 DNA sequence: TGCGCCAGCAGATGGGACAGTTCCTTCTCCTACGAGCAGTACTTC. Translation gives CASRWDSSFSYEQYF.

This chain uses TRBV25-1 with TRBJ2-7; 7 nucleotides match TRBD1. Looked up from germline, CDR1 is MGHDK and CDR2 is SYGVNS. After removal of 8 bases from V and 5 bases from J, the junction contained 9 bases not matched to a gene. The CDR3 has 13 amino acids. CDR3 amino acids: CASERQGRHEQYF. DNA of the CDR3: TGTGCCAGCGAGAGACAGGGTCGGCACGAGCAGTACTTC.